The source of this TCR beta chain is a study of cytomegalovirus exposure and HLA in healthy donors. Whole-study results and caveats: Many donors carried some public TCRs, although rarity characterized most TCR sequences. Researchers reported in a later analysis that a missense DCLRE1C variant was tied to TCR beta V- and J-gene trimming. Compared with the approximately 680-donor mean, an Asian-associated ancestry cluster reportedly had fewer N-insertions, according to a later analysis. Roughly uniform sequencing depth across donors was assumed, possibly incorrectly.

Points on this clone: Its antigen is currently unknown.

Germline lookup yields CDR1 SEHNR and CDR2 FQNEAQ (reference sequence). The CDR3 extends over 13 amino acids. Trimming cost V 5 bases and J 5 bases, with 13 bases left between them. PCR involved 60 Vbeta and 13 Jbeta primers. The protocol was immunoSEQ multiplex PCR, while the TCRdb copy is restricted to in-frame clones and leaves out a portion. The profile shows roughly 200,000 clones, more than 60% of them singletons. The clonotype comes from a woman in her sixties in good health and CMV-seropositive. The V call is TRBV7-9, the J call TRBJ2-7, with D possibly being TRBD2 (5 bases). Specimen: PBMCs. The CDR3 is CASSPGREDEQYF. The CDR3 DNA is TGTGCCAGCAGCCCGGGGAGAGAGGACGAGCAGTACTTC.